Below, 5 T cell receptor beta chains from the same sample are listed, as sequenced in a study of T-cell memory formation after mild COVID-19. TCRdb redid the calling of the 5' RACE reads with MiXCR, one entry per CDR3 protein. Of 350,000 to 400,000 distinct CDR3 sequences listed, 13% to 15% are singletons. Sequenced sample: PBMCs or a T cell subset sorted from them (not recorded which). The receptors stem from a man aged 18 to 29 who had mild COVID-19 (a few samples of this study predate the infection). Cell type and time point are not known.

The V call is TRBV20-1, the J call TRBJ1-5, with D unclear. This CDR3 region has 14 residues. The ends were cut back, 5 bases at V and 0 bases at J, with 11 bases in the middle. Looked up from germline, CDR1 is DFQATT and CDR2 is SNEGSKA (reference sequence). This CDR3 reads CSAHPGISNQPQHF. In nucleotides, the CDR3 is TGCAGTGCTCACCCCGGGATTAGCAATCAGCCCCAGCATTTT.

This clonotype turned up a few times. The CDR3 bases are TGTGCCACCAGTGAGGGGACAGGGCCCACAGATACGCAGTATTTT. Amino acids: CATSEGTGPTDTQYF. The chain joins TRBV24-1 to TRBJ2-3; TRBD1 matches at 9 bases. V shed 4 bases, J shed 2 bases, and the junction held 3 bases outside the gene matches. CDR1 is KGHDR, CDR2 SFDVKD, per germline. The CDR3 runs 15 residues.

This clonotype was recorded a few times. The chain carries TRBV7-2 and TRBJ2-2, with no clear D. The CDR3 spans 13 residues. Per germline, CDR1 SGHTA and CDR2 FQGNSA. Trimming cost V 1 base and J 9 bases, with 9 bases left between them. CDR3: CASSLGAARELFF. Written as DNA, the CDR3 is TGTGCCAGCAGCTTAGGGGCGGCCAGGGAGCTGTTTTTT.

The chain is built from TRBV4-3 and TRBJ1-1; maybe TRBD1 (5 bases). Germline V CDR1 and CDR2: LGHNA, YSLEER. This CDR3 is built from 16 residues. The V and J ends lost 1 base and 2 bases respectively, with 14 bases between them. CDR3 sequence reads: CASSQGAGASNTEAFF. CDR3 nucleotides: TGCGCCAGCAGCCAAGGGGCCGGGGCGTCAAACACTGAAGCTTTCTTT.

This clonotype has only a few counts. V gene TRBV20-1 combines with J gene TRBJ2-1, with 10 bases aligning to TRBD2. This CDR3 is 13 amino acids long. Looked up from germline, CDR1 is DFQATT and CDR2 is SNEGSKA (reference sequence). Trimming took 6 bases from V and 5 from J; bases not matched to a gene: 4. CDR3 DNA: TGCAGTGCCGGAGCGGGGGGGAACAATGAGCAGTTCTTC. Its translation is CSAGAGGNNEQFF.